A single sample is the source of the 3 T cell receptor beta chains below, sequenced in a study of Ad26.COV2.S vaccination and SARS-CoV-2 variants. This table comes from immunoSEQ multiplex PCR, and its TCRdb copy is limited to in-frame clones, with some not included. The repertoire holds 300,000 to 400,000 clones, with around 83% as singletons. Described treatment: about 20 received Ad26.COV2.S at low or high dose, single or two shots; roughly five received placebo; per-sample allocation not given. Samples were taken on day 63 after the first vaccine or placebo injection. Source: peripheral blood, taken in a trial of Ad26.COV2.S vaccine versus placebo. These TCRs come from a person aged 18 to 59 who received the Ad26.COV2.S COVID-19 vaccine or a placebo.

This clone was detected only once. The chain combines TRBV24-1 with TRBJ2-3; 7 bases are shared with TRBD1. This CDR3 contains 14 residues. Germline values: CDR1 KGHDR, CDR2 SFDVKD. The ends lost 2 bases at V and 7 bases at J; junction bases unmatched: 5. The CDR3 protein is CATSDSTGSNTQYF. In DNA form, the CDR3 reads TGTGCCACCAGTGATTCGACAGGGTCCAATACGCAGTATTTT.

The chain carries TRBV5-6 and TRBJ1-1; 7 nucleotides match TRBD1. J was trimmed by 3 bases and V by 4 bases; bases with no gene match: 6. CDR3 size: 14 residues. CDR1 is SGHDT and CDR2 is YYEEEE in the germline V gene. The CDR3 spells CASSPTGWYTEAFF. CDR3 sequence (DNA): TGTGCCAGCAGCCCGACAGGGTGGTACACTGAAGCTTTCTTT.

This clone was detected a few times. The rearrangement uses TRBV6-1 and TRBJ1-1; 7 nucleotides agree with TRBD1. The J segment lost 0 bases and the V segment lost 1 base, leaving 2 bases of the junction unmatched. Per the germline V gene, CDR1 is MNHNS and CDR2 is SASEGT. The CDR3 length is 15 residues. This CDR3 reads CASSEGRGMNTEAFF. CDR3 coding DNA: TGTGCCAGCAGTGAAGGCAGGGGGATGAACACTGAAGCTTTCTTT.